This T cell receptor (beta chain) was captured by sequencing in a study of blood T cell repertoires in COVID-19. V gave up 5 bases and J gave up 0 bases, with 17 bases separating them. Germline-derived CDR1 and CDR2 are SGHAT and FQNNGV. This CDR3 has 16 amino acids. Original methodology: The assay estimated nucleated cells by amplifying reference gene primers. Using immunoSEQ multiplex PCR, the repertoire was profiled, and TCRdb retains in-frame clones only, with some absent. The V and J calls and the clone size are those of that table, but D and trimming were determined from the DNA. This sample has 40,000 or so clones, with around 85% found just once.

Source material: peripheral blood. J is TRBJ2-7 and V is TRBV11-2; tentative D call: TRBD2 (5 bases). The receptor was isolated from a man aged 60 to 69 with acute or convalescent COVID-19. The CDR3 DNA follows: TGTGCCAGCAGCCGCCAAAGCGGCCAGAGCTCCTACGAGCAGTACTTC. Translating it yields CASSRQSGQSSYEQYF.